This T cell receptor beta chain was identified in a study of human T cells and chemical hapten exposure. Looking at the study overall: The use of 2% DPC on roughly 2 cm by roughly 2 cm of upper inner arm skin constituted sensitization.

Between the trimmed V and J ends, which lost 1 base and 1 base, there was a span of 9 bases. This CDR3 comprises 15 residues. CDR1 and CDR2 (germline): ENHRY, SYGVKD. TCRdb itself ran the RACE reads through MiXCR, one entry per CDR3 protein. The table shows fewer than 400,000 distinct CDR3 sequences, with around 7% occurring only once. Time point defined: patch test 1, 2 weeks after DPC sensitization. Treatment in this sample: therapeutic diphenylcyclopropenone sensitization with weekly scalp DPC. Suited to DPC and affected by alopecia, the donors ranged from 18 to 70 years old. Study outcomes and limitations: PT1 expanded TCR counts correlated positively with patch test score. DPC sensitization did not alter TCRs above 1 in 1000 frequency.

For this clonotype: Its antigen is currently unknown.

Sequenced here: whole blood, sampled in connection with sensitization to the hapten diphenylcyclopropenone (DPC). The V gene is TRBV10-3, the J gene TRBJ2-3; D not certain. The sequence was collected from a woman between 18 and 29 years old with alopecia areata. Some clones in this sample may be carry-over from other donors' samples. For the CDR3, the DNA is TGTGCCATCAGTGAGTACGGCGGAGGCACAGATACGCAGTATTTT. Protein: CAISEYGGGTDTQYF.